These 4 T cell receptor beta chains came from one sample sequenced in a study of OX40 agonist ivuxolimab in advanced cancers. Profiled with immunoSEQ multiplex PCR; TCRdb holds only in-frame clones, not every one. The table has 54,000 or so clones, over 70% seen once; the top ten hold 2% to 2.5%. The source material was CD4+ or CD8+ T cells sorted from blood, sampled in a trial of the OX40 agonist ivuxolimab. The receptors originated from an adult with an advanced solid tumor such as melanoma, head and neck, liver or kidney cancer.

This clone has only one observation. The chain joins TRBV27 to TRBJ2-5, with D unclear. The CDR3 loop spans 13 amino acids. The V and J ends lost 3 bases and 5 bases respectively, with 10 bases between them. Germline assignment: CDR1 MNHEY and CDR2 SMNVEV (reference sequence). The CDR3 spells CASSFRLGETQYF. In DNA form, the CDR3 reads TGTGCCAGCAGTTTTCGACTTGGGGAGACCCAGTACTTC.

The chain links TRBV10-3 to TRBJ2-1; 9 bases are a match to TRBD2. Germline trimming cut 3 bases from V and 5 bases from J; bases unmatched to any gene: 5. The CDR3 runs 15 residues. The germline V gene encodes CDR1 ENHRY and CDR2 SYGVKD. The CDR3 reads CAISEVTSGNNEQFF. The DNA for the CDR3 is TGTGCCATCAGTGAAGTGACTAGCGGAAACAATGAGCAGTTCTTC.

V is TRBV5-1 and J is TRBJ1-6, with 7 bases matching TRBD1. J lost 7 bases, V lost 0 bases, and 7 bases had no gene match. The CDR3 contains 16 residues. From germline, CDR1 is SGHRS and CDR2 YFSETQ. CDR3 coding DNA: TGCGCCAGCAGCTTGGGACAGGGAACATGGAATTCACCCCTCCACTTT. Its translation: CASSLGQGTWNSPLHF.

This clone was found once. Written as DNA, the CDR3 is TGTGCCAGCAGTTACGAAAGGGATACTAACTATGGCTACACCTTC. Translated: CASSYERDTNYGYTF. The rearrangement joins TRBV6-6 to TRBJ1-2; no definite D call. The CDR3 extends over 15 amino acids. Germline V gene sequence: CDR1 MNHNY, CDR2 SVGAGI (reference sequence). V shed 2 bases and J shed 0 bases, with 10 bases lying between them.